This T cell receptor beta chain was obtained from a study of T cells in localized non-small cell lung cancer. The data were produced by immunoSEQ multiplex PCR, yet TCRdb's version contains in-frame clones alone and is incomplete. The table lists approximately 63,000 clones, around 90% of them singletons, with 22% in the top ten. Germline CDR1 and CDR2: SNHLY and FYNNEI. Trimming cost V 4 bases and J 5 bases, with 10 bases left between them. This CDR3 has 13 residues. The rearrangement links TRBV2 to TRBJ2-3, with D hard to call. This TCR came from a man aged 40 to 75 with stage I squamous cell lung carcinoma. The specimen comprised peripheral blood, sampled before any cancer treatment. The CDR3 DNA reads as TGTGCCAGCAGTGTCGTTTTAGGAGATACGCAGTATTTT. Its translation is CASSVVLGDTQYF.